This T cell receptor beta chain was documented in a study of shared clonotypes between healthy human individuals. Notes on this clone: The sample has other DNA sequences that encode this CDR3 too.

Each subset's genomic DNA was shared equally among a number of immunoSEQ plates. Generated by immunoSEQ multiplex PCR, the TCRdb table keeps only in-frame clones and is missing some. There are approximately 2.1 million clones in the sample; 85% to 95% occur only once, and around 0.4% lies in the top ten. V lost 0 bases, J lost 4 bases, and 7 bases lay in between. The CDR3 sequence is 13 residues long. Germline lookup yields CDR1 SGHRS and CDR2 YFSETQ. Recent acute infections and vaccinations were absent in the healthy HIV-negative adult donors. This chain joins TRBV5-1 and TRBJ1-1; D is undetermined. The sample comprised naive CD4+ T cells from PBMCs. Subset noted: CD45RA+ positively selected. The sequence derives from a man in his late teens or twenties in good health. Some clones in this sample may be carry-over from other donors' samples. The CDR3 sequence is CASSLDRVTEAFF. In nucleotides, the CDR3 is TGCGCCAGCAGCTTGGATAGGGTCACTGAAGCTTTCTTT.